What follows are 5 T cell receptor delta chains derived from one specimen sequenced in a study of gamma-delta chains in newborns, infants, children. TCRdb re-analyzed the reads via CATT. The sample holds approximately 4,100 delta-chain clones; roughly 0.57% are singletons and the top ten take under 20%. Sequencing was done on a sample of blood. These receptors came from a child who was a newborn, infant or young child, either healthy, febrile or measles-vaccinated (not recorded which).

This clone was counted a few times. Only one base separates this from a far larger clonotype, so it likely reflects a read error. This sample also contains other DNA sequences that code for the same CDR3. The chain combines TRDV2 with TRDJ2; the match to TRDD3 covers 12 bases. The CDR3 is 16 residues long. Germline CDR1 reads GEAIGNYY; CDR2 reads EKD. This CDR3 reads CACDVLGDTLTAQLFF. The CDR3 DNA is TGTGCCTGTGACGTACTGGGGGATACTTTGACAGCGCAACTCTTCTTT.

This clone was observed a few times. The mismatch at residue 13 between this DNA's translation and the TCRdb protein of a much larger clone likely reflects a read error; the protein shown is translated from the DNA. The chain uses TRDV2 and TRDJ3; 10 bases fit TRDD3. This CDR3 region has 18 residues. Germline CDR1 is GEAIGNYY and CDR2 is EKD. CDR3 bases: TGTGCCTGTGACATACTGGGGGATGGTACCTGGGACATCCGACAGATGTTTTTC. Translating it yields CACDILGDGTWDIRQMFF.

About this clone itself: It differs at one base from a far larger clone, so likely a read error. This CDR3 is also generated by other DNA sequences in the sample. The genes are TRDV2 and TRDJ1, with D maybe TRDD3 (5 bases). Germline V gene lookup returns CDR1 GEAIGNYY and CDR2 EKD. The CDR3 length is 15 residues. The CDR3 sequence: CACDTGGSYTDKLIF. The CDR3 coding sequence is TGTGCTTGTGACACCGGGGGTTCGTACACCGATAAACTCATCTTT.

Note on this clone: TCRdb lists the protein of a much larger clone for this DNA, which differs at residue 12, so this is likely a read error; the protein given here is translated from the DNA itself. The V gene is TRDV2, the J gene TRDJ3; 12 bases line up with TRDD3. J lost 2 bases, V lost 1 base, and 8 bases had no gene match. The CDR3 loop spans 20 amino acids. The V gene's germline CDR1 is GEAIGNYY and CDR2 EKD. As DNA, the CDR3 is TGTGCCTGTGACACATCTGGGGGATACGCTAGCCCCTGGGACACCCGACAGATGTTTTTC. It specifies CACDTSGGYASPWDTRQMFF.

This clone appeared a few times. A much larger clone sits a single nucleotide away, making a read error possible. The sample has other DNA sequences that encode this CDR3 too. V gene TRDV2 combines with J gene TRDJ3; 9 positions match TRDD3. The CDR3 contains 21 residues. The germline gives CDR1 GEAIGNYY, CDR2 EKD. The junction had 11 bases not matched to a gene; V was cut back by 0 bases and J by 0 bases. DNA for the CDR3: TGTGCCTGTGACACCGTACTGGGGGACACCCGGAGCTCCTGGGACACCCGACAGATGTTTTTC. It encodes CACDTVLGDTRSSWDTRQMFF.